This T cell receptor (beta chain) derives from a study of shared clonotypes between healthy human individuals. Turning to the study itself: The composition of the donors was two women and a few men aged 18 to 49.

Study-wide results and caveats: Only blood samples were collected, and tissue repertoires likely differ.

A note on this clone: Its antigen is still unknown.

The length of the CDR3 is 16 residues. Germline lookup yields CDR1 LNHDA and CDR2 SQIVND (reference sequence). V lost 5 bases and J lost 3; bases outside the gene matches: 11. Every donor, a Caucasian adult, lived in Nashville, Tennessee. Repertoires were generated with immunoSEQ multiplex PCR, while TCRdb's copy carries only in-frame clones and drops some. The table includes about 2.5 million clones, around 90% detected once. Sequenced input: naive CD4+ T cells from PBMCs. Regarding subset: CD45RA+ positively selected. The V call is TRBV19, the J call TRBJ2-7; 9 bases agree with TRBD2. The source of this sequence is a man between 18 and 35 years old in good health. Some clones in this sample may be carry-over from other donors' samples. The CDR3 loop reads CASSPYSGSRNYEQYF. As DNA, the CDR3 is TGTGCCAGTAGTCCCTATAGCGGGAGCCGTAACTACGAGCAGTACTTC.